Listed below are T cell receptor beta chains from one sample, sequenced in a study of blood T cell repertoires in COVID-19. Only in-frame clones appear in the TCRdb table, and some are missing; sequencing was by immunoSEQ multiplex PCR. The sample comprises 27,000 or so clones, 91% of which are singletons, and around 16% rests with the top ten. Sequences were obtained from peripheral blood. These receptors were collected from a human donor with active COVID-19. The donor label of this sample is uncertain. The CDR3 runs from the conserved cysteine through the conserved F or W. The order of the fields is J gene, D gene, V gene, clone size, CDR3 DNA, CDR3 protein. The D gene is left open where the match is weak. Size tells how often a clone was seen (once, few, many) or the class of an expanded clone, and some rows leave it out.

TRBJ2-1,TRBD2,TRBV5-4,NA,TGTGCCAGCAGCCCGACCGGGACTAGTACCTACAATGAGCAGTTCTTC,CASSPTGTSTYNEQFF
TRBJ2-2,NA,TRBV9,few,TGTGCCAGCAGCTCACACGTTACCGGGGAGCTGTTTTTT,CASSSHVTGELFF
TRBJ2-7,NA,TRBV12-3/TRBV12-4,NA,TGTGCCAGCAGTTTCGAGGCGCCCCACGAGCAGTACTTC,CASSFEAPHEQYF
TRBJ1-5,NA,TRBV7-2,NA,TGTGCCAGCAGCTTAGACGAGGTAACACAGCCCCAGCATTTT,CASSLDEVTQPQHF
TRBJ2-7,NA,TRBV12-3/TRBV12-4,NA,TGTGCCAGCAGTTTAACAGGGCCCTACGAGCAGTACTTC,CASSLTGPYEQYF
TRBJ2-1,NA,TRBV25-1,NA,TGTGCCAGCAGTGAAGCGGTTACACGGGGCAATGAGCAGTTCTTC,CASSEAVTRGNEQFF
TRBJ2-3,NA,TRBV3-1/TRBV3-2,NA,TGTGCCAGCAGCCCGGGAAGGAACACAGATACGCAGTATTTT,CASSPGRNTDTQYF
TRBJ2-1,TRBD2,TRBV9,NA,TGTGCCAGCAGCTTGTCTAGCGGGAGGGGGGTGAATGAGCAGTTCTTC,CASSLSSGRGVNEQFF
TRBJ2-3,NA,TRBV7-2,NA,TGTGCCAGCAGCTTACTACCCGGGGATGCAGATACGCAGTATTTT,CASSLLPGDADTQYF
TRBJ1-3,NA,TRBV7-8,NA,TGTGCCAGCAGCTTAGGGTCCGGGTTTGGAAACACCATATATTTT,CASSLGSGFGNTIYF
TRBJ1-1,TRBD1,TRBV27,NA,TGTGCCAGCAGTTGGGGACAGGGGAACACTGAAGCTTTCTTT,CASSWGQGNTEAFF
TRBJ2-5,TRBD1,TRBV9,few,TGTGCCAGCAGCGGAGAGGACAGGGAGGACCCCCAAGAGACCCAGTACTTC,CASSGEDREDPQETQYF